This T cell receptor beta chain was identified during a study of human T cells and chemical hapten exposure (dated by TCRdb to the early 2020s). Looking at the study overall: For sensitization, 2% DPC in acetone was applied to a 2 cm by 2 cm area of upper inner arm skin. Weekly therapeutic DPC doses were additionally applied to the scalp of patients throughout the roughly 24-week study period. The patient cohort, mostly female, included alopecia areata with under or over 50% scalp involvement, alopecia totalis and alopecia universalis. Patch tests used Finn chambers with 0.01% DPC on the upper back, scored after 6 days by International Contact Dermatitis Research Group standards. Blood was sampled from patients pre-sensitization (week 0) and at 2, 6 and about 24 weeks after DPC sensitization. In alopecia patients, the study followed how the peripheral blood TCR repertoire changed in vivo over primary and secondary sensitization to diphenylcyclopropenone (DPC), a hapten. For TCR sequencing, blood came from 25 to 35 alopecia patients at anywhere from one to four time points (pre-sensitization, 2, 6 and 24 weeks). Libraries were pooled for sequencing, and per-sample TCR yields varied mainly because of small differences in library volumes within the pool. Results the study describes overall, beyond this receptor: Expanded TCRs formed significantly more large CDR3 similarity clusters than pre-sensitization or healthy control sets, consistent with antigen-driven responses. No change with DPC sensitization was found in the number of TCRs above 1 in 1000 frequency, and no evidence of global repertoire structure alterations was found. After repeated subsampling, the strength of the expansion versus patch-test correlation and the threshold at which it became significant changed. Because every patient had alopecia, a presumed autoimmune disease, the patients' immune response might differ from that of healthy individuals. The number of PT1 expanded TCRs positively correlated with patch test score, significant at thresholds 8, 16 and 32 but not 4.

Library preparation was by RACE. Sequenced using a NextSeq 500. During library preparation, unique molecular identifiers were attached to individual cDNA molecules so that TCRs could be counted quantitatively and reproducibly. From each blood RNA sample, both TCR alpha and TCR beta chains were sequenced. The study's own analysis went as follows. A median of around 100,000 TCRs per sample was observed, with a range of about 23,224 to 700,000. The Decombinator software suite was used to annotate V, J and CDR3 in the TCR reads. Every sample was subsampled to the same number of TCRs (28,000) for the PS versus PT1 abundance plots. TCRs were defined as expanded if absent before sensitization and observed at least eight times at the 2-week time point. TCRdb applied fastp at Q25 and MiXCR to the public reads, then kept only in-frame beta chains. Rows are combined by CDR3 protein, so each entry shows the most common genes and DNA. The V and J calls reflect TCRdb's pipeline rather than the authors' work. Counted in this sample were 65,000 to 85,000 distinct CDR3 sequences; about an eighth of them appeared once. The top ten hold roughly 3.6% of the sample.

This clonotype was observed a handful of times. No cognate antigen has been identified for it. Base qualities are missing; no much larger clone stands one base away. Sample time point, as interpreted from the label and publication: patch test 1, 2 weeks after DPC sensitization. According to the study, the label for this sample's treatment or condition signals: therapeutic diphenylcyclopropenone sensitization with weekly scalp DPC. Blood at each patch-test visit was drawn before the patch test was applied. Patients were eligible if aged 18 to 70, diagnosed with alopecia and judged suitable for DPC therapy, and pregnant patients were excluded. Total RNA was isolated from unfractionated whole blood collected in Tempus Blood RNA tubes. The germline V gene yields KGHSH for CDR1 and LQKENI for CDR2. There are 13 amino acids in the CDR3, from cysteine to phenylalanine inclusive. Only the CDR3 region is kept as DNA, spanning 39 bases read in frame from base 1. V and J are truncated by 4 bases and 6 bases respectively, leaving an intervening sequence of 10 bases.

Recombination joined TRBV18 with TRBJ1-5; a weak D assignment points to TRBD1 (6 bases agree). The material sequenced was whole blood, taken in connection with sensitization to the hapten diphenylcyclopropenone (DPC). The receptor was isolated from a woman aged 55 to 70 with alopecia areata. Some clones in this sample may be carry-over from other donors' samples. The CDR3 region reads CASSQGVSQPQHF. Read as DNA, the sequence is TGTGCCAGCTCACAGGGGGTCAGTCAGCCCCAGCATTTT.